This T cell receptor (beta chain) appears in the sequencing data of a study of blood T cell repertoires in COVID-19. The table lists this clone with a count of one. Measured with immunoSEQ multiplex PCR; TCRdb has only the in-frame clones, and not every one. The table shows hundreds of thousands of clones, with roughly 88% occurring only once. CDR3 size: 14 residues. Germline assignment: CDR1 SNHLY and CDR2 FYNNEI. Trimming removed 8 bases at V and 5 bases at J, with 17 bases between. The J gene is TRBJ2-3, the V gene TRBV2, with no clear D. This receptor was identified in a young man who had recovered from COVID-19. Sequencing was performed on PBMCs or T cells enriched from blood (not recorded which). DNA for the CDR3: TGTGCCAGCGCACTTGCCATTAGAGGAGATACGCAGTATTTT. Its protein is CASALAIRGDTQYF. Complete variable domain (other parts from reference TRBV2 and TRBJ2-3): EPEVTQTPSHQVTQMGQEVILRCVPISNHLYFYWYRQILGQKVEFLVSFYNNEISEKSEIFDDQFSVERPDGSNFTLKIRSTKLEDSAMYFCASALAIRGDTQYFGPGTRLTVL.